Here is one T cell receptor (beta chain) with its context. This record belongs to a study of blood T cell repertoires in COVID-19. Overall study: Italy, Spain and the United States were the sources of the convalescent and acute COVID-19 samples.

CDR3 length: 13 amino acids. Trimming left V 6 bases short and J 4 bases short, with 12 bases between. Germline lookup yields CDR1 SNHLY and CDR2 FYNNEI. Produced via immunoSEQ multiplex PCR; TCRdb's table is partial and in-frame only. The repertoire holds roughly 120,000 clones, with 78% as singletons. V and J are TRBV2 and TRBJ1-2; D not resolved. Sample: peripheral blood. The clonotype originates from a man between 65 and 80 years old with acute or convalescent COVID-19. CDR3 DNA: TGTGCCAGCAGGCAGCTGCTAGGCTATGGCTACACCTTC. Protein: CASRQLLGYGYTF. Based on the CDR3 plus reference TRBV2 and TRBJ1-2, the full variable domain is EPEVTQTPSHQVTQMGQEVILRCVPISNHLYFYWYRQILGQKVEFLVSFYNNEISEKSEIFDDQFSVERPDGSNFTLKIRSTKLEDSAMYFCASRQLLGYGYTFGSGTRLTVV.